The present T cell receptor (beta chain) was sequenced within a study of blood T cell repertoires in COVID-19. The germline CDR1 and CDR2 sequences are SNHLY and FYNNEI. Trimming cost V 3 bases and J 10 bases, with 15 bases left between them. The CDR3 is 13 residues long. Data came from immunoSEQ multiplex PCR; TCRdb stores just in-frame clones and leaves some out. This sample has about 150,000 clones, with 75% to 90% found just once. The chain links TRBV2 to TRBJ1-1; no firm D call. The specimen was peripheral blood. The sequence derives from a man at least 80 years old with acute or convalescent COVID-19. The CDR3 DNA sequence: TGTGCCAGCAGTGATCCGTCCCCTAGCTCAGCTTTCTTT. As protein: CASSDPSPSSAFF.